This T cell receptor (beta chain) was sequenced for a study of blood T cell repertoires in COVID-19. Background on the study: Material from acute and convalescent COVID-19 was sourced from the United States, Italy and Spain.

V shed 4 bases and J shed 2 bases, with 11 bases lying between them. The CDR3 runs 14 residues. The germline V gene has CDR1 LGHDT and CDR2 YNNKEL (reference sequence). Per the study methods: For nucleated cells, counts were estimated from reference gene primer amplification. Measured with immunoSEQ multiplex PCR; TCRdb has only the in-frame clones, and not every one. Clone size and the V and J calls come from that table; the DNA yielded D and trimming. The data hold about 250,000 clones, with about 89% observed a single time. Symptom resolution, clearance, or two negative PCRs marked the recovered donors of Cohort 3.

The sequence derives from a middle-aged man who had recovered from COVID-19. Sequenced input: PBMCs or T cells enriched from blood (not recorded which). The rearrangement joins TRBV3-1 (or the pseudogene TRBV3-2) to TRBJ1-2, with D possibly matching TRBD1 (5 bases). CDR3 nucleotides: TGTGCCAGCAGCCTCGGCGGGGGGAACTATGGCTACACCTTC. Its translation is CASSLGGGNYGYTF.